The 25 T cell receptor beta chains listed next were all sequenced from one sample in a study of human T cells and chemical hapten exposure. Via MiXCR, TCRdb re-called the RACE reads, giving one row per CDR3 protein. Of more than 70,000 distinct CDR3 sequences listed, 8.5% are singletons. Time point here: pre-sensitization, week 0. Treatment specified: therapeutic diphenylcyclopropenone sensitization with weekly scalp DPC. The sequencing used whole blood, collected in connection with sensitization to the hapten diphenylcyclopropenone (DPC). All receptors come from a man between 40 and 49 years old with alopecia areata. Some clones in this sample may be carry-over from other donors' samples.

This clonotype was seen a few times. The genes are TRBV7-8 and TRBJ2-7, with D perhaps TRBD1 or TRBD2 (5 bases each). Trimming pared 3 bases from V and 2 bases from J, leaving 11 bases between. The germline gives CDR1 SGHVS, CDR2 FQNEAQ. The CDR3 has 14 amino acids. CDR3: CASSFAGATYEQYV. The DNA of the CDR3 is TGTGCCAGCAGCTTTGCCGGGGCCACCTACGAGCAGTACGTC.

This clonotype was seen only a few times. DNA of the CDR3: TGCAGTGCTGGGACAGGGGCCGTCTCTGGAAACACCATATATTTT. It is translated as CSAGTGAVSGNTIYF. The V call is TRBV20-1, the J call TRBJ1-3, with 10 bases identical to TRBD1. There are 15 residues in the CDR3. With 5 bases clipped from V and 0 bases from J, the junction kept 4 bases outside the gene matches. Germline-derived CDR1 and CDR2 are DFQATT and SNEGSKA (reference sequence).

This clonotype was counted a few times. J is TRBJ1-1 and V is TRBV6-1, with D hard to call. The CDR3 runs to 13 residues. With 7 bases removed from V and 6 bases from J, the gap between germline ends came to 15 bases. In germline, CDR1 is MNHNS, CDR2 SASEGT. The CDR3: CASTERAPPEAFF. The CDR3 nucleotides read TGTGCCAGCACCGAACGCGCCCCCCCTGAAGCTTTCTTT.

This clonotype was counted only a few times. The chain combines TRBV2 with TRBJ2-3, with D uncertain. Germline CDR1 reads SNHLY; CDR2 reads FYNNEI. The ends were cut back, 3 bases at V and 2 bases at J, with 15 bases in the middle. The length of the CDR3 is 16 residues. The CDR3 sequence is CASSDSKGLTTDTQYF. The DNA for the CDR3 is TGTGCCAGCAGTGATAGTAAGGGCTTGACCACAGATACGCAGTATTTT.

This clonotype was detected many times. The rearrangement uses TRBV20-1 and TRBJ1-5; maybe TRBD1 (5 bases). CDR3 length: 13 amino acids. Between the trimmed V and J ends, which lost 4 bases and 7 bases, there was a span of 14 bases. In germline, CDR1 is DFQATT, CDR2 SNEGSKA (reference sequence). The DNA of the CDR3 is TGCAGTGCTAAAGGGGCGTCAGTGCAGCCCCAGCATTTT. Amino acid sequence: CSAKGASVQPQHF.

Turning to this clonotype: A much larger clone differs from this one at a single base, so this may be a read error. The chain links TRBV7-2 to TRBJ1-3, with D perhaps matching TRBD1 (5 bases). Per germline, CDR1 SGHTA and CDR2 FQGNSA. This CDR3 contains 15 residues. CDR3 sequence reads: CASSSTVSRRNTLYF. The CDR3 nucleotides are TGTGCCAGCAGCTCGACAGTCTCCAGGAGAAACACCTTATATTTT. The entire variable domain, with the rest obtained from reference TRBV7-2 and TRBJ1-3, is as follows: GAGVSQSPSNKVTEKGKDVELRCDPISGHTALYWYRQSLGQGLEFLIYFQGNSAPDKSGLPSDRFSAERTGGSVSTLTIQRTQQEDSAVYLCASSSTVSRRNTLYFGEGSWLTVV.

The chain recombines TRBV2 with TRBJ2-1, with TRBD2 identical over 11 bases. Germline V lookup: CDR1 SNHLY, CDR2 FYNNEI. The CDR3 consists of 16 residues. The ends lost 2 bases at V and 1 base at J; junction bases unmatched: 1. CDR3 residues: CASSELAGGSYNEQFF. CDR3 coding DNA: TGTGCCAGCAGTGAACTAGCGGGAGGTTCCTACAATGAGCAGTTCTTC.

This clonotype was picked up a small number of times. This chain links TRBV12-3 or TRBV12-4 with TRBJ1-6; D ambiguous. The CDR3 loop spans 14 amino acids. Trimming left V 6 bases short and J 6 bases short, with 12 bases between. CDR3 protein: CASRAGPINSPLHF. The DNA for the CDR3 is TGTGCCAGCAGAGCCGGGCCCATTAATTCACCCCTCCACTTT.

This clonotype was observed at least ten times. The rearrangement uses TRBV4-3 and TRBJ2-2, with D maybe TRBD2 (5 bases). Trimming took off 0 bases at V and 6 bases at J, with 14 bases between the two ends. Germline V gene lookup returns CDR1 LGHNA and CDR2 YSLEER. This CDR3 has 16 residues. The CDR3 reads CASSQDPSGNAGELFF. CDR3 bases: TGCGCCAGCAGCCAAGATCCAAGCGGTAATGCCGGGGAGCTGTTTTTT.

The sample holds a few counts of this clonotype. J is TRBJ1-4 and V is TRBV29-1; no definite D call. Germline CDR1 is SQVTM and CDR2 is ANQGSEA. V dropped 3 bases and J dropped 4 bases, with 9 bases sitting between them. The CDR3 has 13 residues. The CDR3 reads CSVDPGFNEKLFF. In DNA, the CDR3 is TGCAGCGTTGACCCAGGATTTAATGAAAAACTGTTTTTT.

This clonotype showed up many times. The chain combines TRBV5-4 with TRBJ1-1; 7 bases match TRBD1. This CDR3 is 13 amino acids long. V was pared by 4 bases and J by 5 bases, with 5 bases of the junction left unmatched. Per germline, CDR1 SGHNT and CDR2 YYREEE (reference sequence). The CDR3 region is CASSLKTGTEAFF. The CDR3 nucleotides are TGTGCCAGCAGCCTAAAGACAGGGACTGAAGCTTTCTTT.

Only a few counts were recorded for this clonotype. This chain links TRBV6-4 with TRBJ2-3; the match to TRBD2 covers 10 bases. V was pared by 10 bases and J by 3 bases, with 7 bases of the junction left unmatched. The CDR3 contains 14 residues. From germline, CDR1 is MRHNA and CDR2 SNTAGT. CDR3 region: CANLAGERTDTQYF. The CDR3 nucleotides are TGTGCCAACCTAGCGGGAGAGAGGACAGATACGCAGTATTTT.

This clonotype has just a few counts. The V gene is TRBV11-2, the J gene TRBJ2-7; 10 bases match TRBD1. The V gene's germline CDR1 is SGHAT and CDR2 FQNNGV. V dropped 4 bases and J dropped 6; count of bases not matched to a gene: 15. This CDR3 spans 17 amino acids. The CDR3 coding sequence is TGTGCCAGCAGCTCACTCCCGGGACAGGGGAGTTTGGGCGAGCAGTACTTC. This sequence encodes CASSSLPGQGSLGEQYF.

This clonotype was picked up many times. V is TRBV30 and J is TRBJ2-7, with a possible D match to TRBD1 (6 bases). V lost 2 bases and J 2 bases, leaving 13 bases between the germline ends. Germline V lookup: CDR1 GTSNPN, CDR2 SVGIG (reference sequence). This CDR3 has 14 amino acids. DNA for the CDR3: TGTGCCTGGAGTTACAGGGTAGGAACCTACGAGCAGTACTTC. It yields the protein CAWSYRVGTYEQYF.

This clonotype has more than one count but fewer than ten. The chain links TRBV5-1 to TRBJ2-5; 7 nucleotides line up with TRBD1. J gave up 5 bases and V 2 bases, and 3 bases lay outside the gene matches. This CDR3 has 13 amino acids. Per germline, CDR1 SGHRS and CDR2 YFSETQ. CDR3 in amino acids: CASSFTGVETQYF. The CDR3 nucleotides read TGCGCCAGCAGCTTTACAGGGGTGGAGACCCAGTACTTC. Complete variable domain (other parts from reference TRBV5-1 and TRBJ2-5): KAGVTQTPRYLIKTRGQQVTLSCSPISGHRSVSWYQQTPGQGLQFLFEYFSETQRNKGNFPGRFSGRQFSNSRSEMNVSTLELGDSALYLCASSFTGVETQYFGPGTRLLVL.

This rearrangement joins TRBV6-6 to TRBJ2-2, with 9 bases matching TRBD2. Germline V gene lookup returns CDR1 MNHNY and CDR2 SVGAGI (reference sequence). V dropped 3 bases and J dropped 4; count of bases not matched to a gene: 21. There are 21 residues in the CDR3. CDR3 bases: TGTGCCAGCAGTTATTTTGGGGGTCTTTCCGCGGGAGGGCCCGGCACCGGGGAGCTGTTTTTT. This encodes CASSYFGGLSAGGPGTGELFF.

V usage is TRBV9 and J usage is TRBJ2-3; 10 bases agree with TRBD2. Germline CDR1 is SGDLS and CDR2 is YYNGEE. The CDR3 length is 16 residues. Trimming removed 4 bases from V and 4 bases from J; junction bases left unmatched: 9. CDR3 nucleotides: TGTGCCAGCAGCTCGAAGCGGGAGGGCCCCCCAGATACGCAGTATTTT. Amino acid sequence: CASSSKREGPPDTQYF.

The rearrangement uses TRBV2 and TRBJ2-1; the match to TRBD2 covers 8 bases. V gave up 3 bases and J gave up 6 bases; unmatched junction bases: 4. Germline V gene lookup returns CDR1 SNHLY and CDR2 FYNNEI. The CDR3 totals 14 residues. CDR3 region: CASSELGLGNEQFF. CDR3 DNA sequence: TGTGCCAGCAGTGAGTTGGGACTAGGCAATGAGCAGTTCTTC. Based on the CDR3 plus reference TRBV2 and TRBJ2-1, the full variable domain is EPEVTQTPSHQVTQMGQEVILRCVPISNHLYFYWYRQILGQKVEFLVSFYNNEISEKSEIFDDQFSVERPDGSNFTLKIRSTKLEDSAMYFCASSELGLGNEQFFGPGTRLTVL.

The rearrangement uses TRBV11-2 and TRBJ1-6; the match to TRBD1 covers 7 bases. The germline CDR1 and CDR2 sequences are SGHAT and FQNNGV. V gave up 3 bases and J gave up 7 bases; unmatched junction bases: 3. This CDR3 has 14 residues. The CDR3 sequence: CASSFGDSNSPLHF. In DNA, the CDR3 is TGTGCCAGCAGCTTCGGGGACAGCAATTCACCCCTCCACTTT. Supplemented by reference TRBV11-2 and TRBJ1-6, the full variable domain reads EAGVAQSPRYKIIEKRQSVAFWCNPISGHATLYWYQQILGQGPKLLIQFQNNGVVDDSQLPKDRFSAERLKGVDSTLKIQPAKLEDSAVYLCASSFGDSNSPLHFGNGTRLTVT.

This clonotype was seen more than once but under ten times. The chain is built from TRBV24-1 and TRBJ2-3, with D perhaps TRBD2 (6 bases). CDR3 length: 20 residues. Germline V gene data show CDR1 as KGHDR and CDR2 as SFDVKD. V lost 3 bases and J lost 2, with 26 bases in between. The DNA for the CDR3 is TGTGCCACCAGTGATCGGGACTTACGGGAACGGGGGTCCCACACAGATACGCAGTATTTT. Its protein product is CATSDRDLRERGSHTDTQYF.

V usage is TRBV5-1 and J usage is TRBJ1-5; D ambiguous. CDR1 and CDR2 from the germline V gene are SGHRS and YFSETQ. This CDR3 has 12 amino acids. Trimming cost V 2 bases and J 7 bases, with 7 bases left between them. The CDR3 region is CASSFTNQPQHF. The CDR3 DNA follows: TGCGCCAGCAGCTTCACCAACCAGCCCCAGCATTTT.

The table lists this clonotype with many counts. This chain links TRBV6-2 or TRBV6-3 with TRBJ2-7; D is ambiguous. Trimming cost V 5 bases and J 4 bases, with 15 bases left between them. Germline assignment: CDR1 MNHEY and CDR2 SVGEGT. CDR3 size: 14 residues. This CDR3 reads CASSDLMAPYEQYF. CDR3 DNA sequence: TGTGCCAGCAGTGACCTCATGGCGCCTTACGAGCAGTACTTC.

For the CDR3, the DNA is TGTGCCAGCAGCACACGGACGGTGAACACCGGGGAGCTGTTTTTT. Encoded protein: CASSTRTVNTGELFF. The chain couples TRBV7-2 to TRBJ2-2; D gene unclear. CDR1 SGHTA and CDR2 FQGNSA come from the germline V gene. CDR3 length: 15 residues. Trimming removed 5 bases from V and 1 base from J, with 11 bases in between.

This clonotype came up once. V and J are TRBV5-1 and TRBJ2-7; D remains ambiguous. Germline V gene lookup returns CDR1 SGHRS and CDR2 YFSETQ. The CDR3 spans 15 residues. V lost 0 bases to trimming and J lost 0 bases, with 10 bases between them. The CDR3 loop reads CASSLEGNSSYEQYF. CDR3 nucleotide sequence: TGCGCCAGCAGCTTGGAGGGCAATAGCTCCTACGAGCAGTACTTC.

J is TRBJ2-3 and V is TRBV7-2, with D hard to call. V lost 4 bases and J 9 bases, leaving 11 bases between the germline ends. The CDR3 runs 12 residues. Germline V gene lookup returns CDR1 SGHTA and CDR2 FQGNSA. DNA of the CDR3: TGTGCCAGCAGCTCTAGGGTTTCAACGCAGTATTTT. Its protein is CASSSRVSTQYF.